These 24 T cell receptor beta chains share one sample of origin, sequenced in a study of post-analysis software for immune sequencing data. Unique molecular identifiers featured in each of the TCR beta cDNA libraries. In TCRdb, the PCR reads were re-called with MiXCR into one record per CDR3 protein. The top ten clones hold under 30% of a sample with around 150,000 distinct CDR3 sequences, under 40% of them seen once. The sequenced sample was blood, obtained after autologous hematopoietic stem cell transplantation. These receptors all come from a girl between 5 and 17 years old with multiple sclerosis.

This sequence joins TRBV28 and TRBJ2-1, with 8 bases identical to TRBD2. Germline-derived CDR1 and CDR2 are MDHEN and SYDVKM. This CDR3 comprises 14 residues. The ends lost 6 bases at V and 4 bases at J; junction bases unmatched: 5. The DNA of the CDR3 is TGTGCCAGCAGCAAGCGGGAGTGGTACAATGAGCAGTTCTTC. As protein: CASSKREWYNEQFF.

In this sample, this clonotype turned up once. The chain is built from TRBV7-9 and TRBJ2-3; D could derive from TRBD1 or TRBD2 (6 bases each). The germline CDR1 and CDR2 sequences are SEHNR and FQNEAQ (reference sequence). V was trimmed by 1 base and J by 1 base, leaving 9 bases between them. The CDR3 loop spans 15 amino acids. Here the CDR3 reads CASSLDGGRTDTQYF. Written as DNA, the CDR3 is TGTGCCAGCAGCTTAGATGGGGGGCGCACAGATACGCAGTATTTT.

The chain uses TRBV5-6 and TRBJ2-5; 14 nucleotides align to TRBD2. The V segment lost 2 bases and the J segment 4 bases; nucleotides outside the gene matches: 7. This CDR3 is built from 17 residues. CDR1 is SGHDT, CDR2 YYEEEE, per germline. The CDR3 DNA follows: TGTGCCAGCAGCTTCTCCGGGACTAGCGGGAGCTCAGAGACCCAGTACTTC. This codes for CASSFSGTSGSSETQYF.

The chain has TRBV5-1 and TRBJ1-2; 7 nucleotides agree with TRBD1. Germline V CDR1 and CDR2: SGHRS, YFSETQ. Losses at the gene ends were 4 bases for V and 4 bases for J; bases not matched to a gene: 16. This CDR3 contains 17 residues. CDR3 in DNA: TGCGCCAGCAGCCTCTCCTTAGTGACAGGGACCGTCTATGGCTACACCTTC. Translated, it gives CASSLSLVTGTVYGYTF.

J is TRBJ1-2 and V is TRBV2, with TRBD1 matching over 9 bases. The CDR3 runs 14 residues. In germline, CDR1 is SNHLY, CDR2 FYNNEI. Unmatched junction bases numbered 5, after V lost 5 bases and J lost 4 bases. The CDR3 spells CASSTGTGIYGYTF. DNA of the CDR3: TGTGCCAGCAGTACCGGGACAGGGATCTATGGCTACACCTTC.

V gene TRBV7-9 combines with J gene TRBJ1-2; D is uncertain. CDR3 length equals 12 residues. V was trimmed by 5 bases and J by 0 bases, leaving 4 bases between them. Looked up from germline, CDR1 is SEHNR and CDR2 is FQNEAQ (reference sequence). This chain's CDR3 is CASSPTNYGYTF. CDR3 nucleotide sequence: TGTGCCAGCAGCCCAACTAACTATGGCTACACCTTC.

This clonotype came up a few times. The rearrangement uses TRBV29-1 and TRBJ2-1; TRBD2 agrees at 8 bases. CDR1 is SQVTM, CDR2 ANQGSEA, per germline. V was clipped by 6 bases and J by 9 bases; unmatched bases: 7. This CDR3 region has 12 residues. The CDR3 reads CSVLTSATEQFF. The DNA for the CDR3 is TGCAGCGTCCTGACTAGCGCGACTGAGCAGTTCTTC.

CDR3 sequence (DNA): TGTGCCAGCAGCTTAGGGGGGGGCGCGCAATATGGCTACACCTTC. Its translation: CASSLGGGAQYGYTF. V gene TRBV7-2 combines with J gene TRBJ1-2; a possible D gene is TRBD1 (6 bases). The CDR3 loop spans 15 amino acids. The ends were cut back, 1 base at V and 5 bases at J, with 14 bases in the middle. Germline assignment: CDR1 SGHTA and CDR2 FQGNSA.

This chain uses TRBV27 with TRBJ2-7; 8 bases map to TRBD1. Germline loops: CDR1 MNHEY, CDR2 SMNVEV (reference sequence). Germline trimming cut 5 bases from V and 6 bases from J; bases unmatched to any gene: 12. The CDR3 is made up of 15 amino acids. CDR3 nucleotides: TGTGCCAGCAGTCCCTGGACAGGGATGCATTCCGAGCAGTACTTC. This encodes CASSPWTGMHSEQYF.

In this sample, this clonotype turned up a few times. The CDR3 sequence: CSAGQGADTQYF. DNA of the CDR3: TGCAGCGCTGGACAGGGAGCAGATACGCAGTATTTT. The chain recombines TRBV29-1 with TRBJ2-3; 8 positions agree with TRBD1. The V and J ends lost 7 bases and 4 bases, in that order; junction bases with no gene match: 4. The germline V gene has CDR1 SQVTM and CDR2 ANQGSEA. This CDR3 region has 12 residues.

The genes are TRBV12-3 or TRBV12-4 and TRBJ2-7, with 9 bases lining up with TRBD2. The DNA end favors TRBJ2-4, so the J call may be wrong. This CDR3 spans 15 amino acids. CDR3 sequence reads: CASSRIAGAQNIQYF. CDR3 sequence (DNA): TGTGCCAGCAGCCGCATAGCGGGAGCGCAAAACATTCAGTACTTC.

This clonotype was seen only a few times. The chain links TRBV27 to TRBJ1-1, with D possibly being TRBD1 (5 bases). V dropped 5 bases and J dropped 0 bases, with 13 bases sitting between them. Germline lookup yields CDR1 MNHEY and CDR2 SMNVEV (reference sequence). The length of the CDR3 is 15 residues. Here the CDR3 DNA reads TGTGCCAGCAGTCCCCTCGGACAAATGAACACTGAAGCTTTCTTT. Protein: CASSPLGQMNTEAFF.

This chain joins TRBV11-2 and TRBJ2-7; D is possibly TRBD1 (6 bases). The end of the DNA fits TRBJ2-5 better, so the J call may be wrong. This CDR3 contains 14 residues. CDR1 and CDR2 (germline): SGHAT, FQNNGV. In nucleotides, the CDR3 is TGTGCCAGCAGCCGGGACACCGGCGTTGGGACCCAGTACTTC. Translated: CASSRDTGVGTQYF.

This clonotype came up a few times. The V gene is TRBV7-2, the J gene TRBJ2-7; D is ambiguous. The germline gives CDR1 SGHTA, CDR2 FQGNSA. This CDR3 is built from 12 residues. The germline V and J ends were trimmed by 2 bases and 5 bases, with 7 bases remaining between them. The DNA of the CDR3 is TGTGCCAGCAGCTTAAGAGCGAACGAGCAGTACTTC. Residues: CASSLRANEQYF.

This clonotype turned up a few times. Germline and junction disagree at one end, which may indicate a read error. The J gene is TRBJ2-3, the V gene TRBV20-1; tentative D call: TRBD1 (7 bases). CDR3 length equals 14 residues. The germline CDR1 and CDR2 sequences are DFQATT and SNEGSKA (reference sequence). As DNA, the CDR3 is TGCAGTGCTTCTCGACAGGGAGGCACAGATGCGCAGTATTTT. It is translated as CSASRQGGTDAQYF.

The chain links TRBV7-9 to TRBJ2-1, with 8 bases matching TRBD2. V was clipped by 5 bases and J by 3 bases; unmatched bases: 9. The germline V gene encodes CDR1 SEHNR and CDR2 FQNEAQ (reference sequence). The CDR3 covers 16 residues. The CDR3 nucleotides read TGTGCCAGCAGCCCCTGGGCCGGGACTAGCTACAATGAGCAGTTCTTC. It codes for CASSPWAGTSYNEQFF.

This clonotype was counted a few times. The chain carries TRBV9 and TRBJ2-1; 8 nucleotides line up with TRBD2. This CDR3 region has 15 residues. The junction had 11 bases not matched to a gene; V was cut back by 3 bases and J by 9 bases. Germline CDR1 reads SGDLS; CDR2 reads YYNGEE. The CDR3 DNA follows: TGTGCCAGCAGCGAACAGGGACTAGTGGGAACTGAGCAGTTCTTC. Translating it yields CASSEQGLVGTEQFF.

The V and J genes are TRBV21-1 and TRBJ2-7. TRBV21-1 is recorded as a pseudogene. CDR3 size: 17 residues. Written as DNA, the CDR3 is TGTGCCAGCAGCAAGATTTCTCGTCCTAGCGACTCCTACGAGCAGTACTTC. Its protein is CASSKISRPSDSYEQYF.

This clonotype was detected a few times. The V call is TRBV12-3 or TRBV12-4, the J call TRBJ2-7; weak D call: TRBD1 (5 bases). The CDR3 contains 15 residues. The ends were cut back, 2 bases at V and 4 bases at J, with 15 bases in the middle. As DNA, the CDR3 is TGTGCCAGCAGTTTATGGGGCAGGACCCTTTACGAGCAGTACTTC. Encoded protein: CASSLWGRTLYEQYF.

This sequence joins TRBV6-2 or TRBV6-3 and TRBJ2-5; D is undetermined. The germline V gene has CDR1 MNHEY and CDR2 SVGEGT. V dropped 3 bases and J dropped 4 bases, with 9 bases sitting between them. The length of the CDR3 is 13 residues. The CDR3 spells CASSYQWRETQYF. For the CDR3, the DNA is TGTGCCAGCAGTTATCAGTGGAGAGAGACCCAGTACTTC.

The J gene is TRBJ2-4, the V gene TRBV7-9, with a weak D call TRBD1 (5 bases). Matching the DNA end better, TRBJ2-7 makes the J call doubtful. Germline V gives CDR1 SEHNR, CDR2 FQNEAQ (reference sequence). The CDR3 totals 13 residues. This CDR3 reads CASRDTLTYEQYF. Written as DNA, the CDR3 is TGTGCCAGCAGGGACACTTTAACCTACGAGCAGTACTTC.

The gene calls are TRBV7-8 and TRBJ2-3; 9 bases agree with TRBD2. Germline V gives CDR1 SGHVS, CDR2 FQNEAQ. V dropped 5 bases and J dropped 6; count of bases not matched to a gene: 12. CDR3 length: 16 amino acids. The CDR3 loop reads CASSPRDSGSIDTQYF. The CDR3 coding sequence is TGTGCCAGCAGCCCCCGGGATAGCGGGAGTATCGATACGCAGTATTTT.

This clonotype was counted a few times. The chain joins TRBV15 to TRBJ2-1; D possibly corresponds to TRBD2 (6 bases). From germline, CDR1 is LNHNV and CDR2 YYDKDF (reference sequence). This CDR3 comprises 14 residues. V shed 8 bases and J shed 2 bases, with 13 bases lying between them. CDR3 loop: CATSLGGTYNEQFF. CDR3 nucleotide sequence: TGTGCCACCTCACTCGGGGGAACCTACAATGAGCAGTTCTTC.

This chain joins TRBV20-1 and TRBJ2-3; D unclear. Germline V gene sequence: CDR1 DFQATT, CDR2 SNEGSKA (reference sequence). The CDR3 is 12 residues long. Trimming removed 6 bases at V and 6 bases at J, with 13 bases between. The CDR3 DNA is TGCAGTGCGCGAATAGGTGTGGATACGCAGTATTTT. It codes for CSARIGVDTQYF.